The rows below give T cell receptor beta chains drawn from one sample of a study of shared clonotypes between healthy human individuals. Generated by immunoSEQ multiplex PCR, the TCRdb table keeps only in-frame clones and is missing some. The sample has some 2,000,000 clones, 90% to 95% seen once. The specimen was naive CD4+ T cells sorted from blood. These receptors came from a young man in good health. The CDR3 runs from the conserved cysteine through the conserved F or W. Fields, in order: J gene, D gene, V gene, clone size, CDR3 length, CDR3 DNA, CDR3 protein. The D gene is left open where the match is weak. Clone size is not always given. Where it is, it says once, few, many or a class for expanded clones.

>TRBJ2-3|TRBD1|TRBV13|.|15
TGTGCCAGCAGCGTAAGACAGGGGAGCACAGATACGCAGTATTTT
CASSVRQGSTDTQYF
>TRBJ2-7|TRBD2|TRBV7-2|.|15
TGTGCCAGCAGCTTAGCAGGTCTAGCGGGAGTCGAGCAGTACTTC
CASSLAGLAGVEQYF
>TRBJ2-7|.|TRBV6-6|.|14
TGTGCCAGCAGTTACGGGCCATTAGGCTACGAGCAGTACTTC
CASSYGPLGYEQYF
>TRBJ2-1|TRBD2|TRBV6-5|.|15
TGTGCCAGCAGTTTATGGCTAGCGGGGGGAAATGAGCAGTTCTTC
CASSLWLAGGNEQFF
>TRBJ2-2|.|TRBV30|.|15
TGTGCCTGGAGTGACCCGGGGAGGTACACCGGGGAGCTGTTTTTT
CAWSDPGRYTGELFF
>TRBJ1-4|.|TRBV7-2|.|12
TGTGCCAGCAGCTTTTATAATGAAAAACTGTTTTTT
CASSFYNEKLFF
>TRBJ2-1|.|TRBV2|.|15
TGTGCCAGCAGGGAAAACTTGAGCTCCTACAATGAGCAGTTCTTC
CASRENLSSYNEQFF
>TRBJ2-2|TRBD2|TRBV9|.|16
TGTGCCAGCAGCGTAGTTATGGTAGCGGGCTCCGGGGAGCTGTTTTTT
CASSVVMVAGSGELFF
>TRBJ1-1|.|TRBV5-4|.|19
TGTGCCAGCAGCTCCCGCAATATCGGGGGGGCGTTCGGTCGACCTGAAGCTTTCTTT
CASSSRNIGGAFGRPEAFF
>TRBJ2-3|TRBD1|TRBV5-1|.|15
TGCGCCAGCAGCCCCGGGACAGGGGCGACAGATACGCAGTATTTT
CASSPGTGATDTQYF
>TRBJ2-1|.|TRBV11-2|.|14
TGTGCCAGCAGGTCCGGGTCGGTCTACAATGAGCAGTTCTTC
CASRSGSVYNEQFF
>TRBJ1-1|.|TRBV6-5|.|14
TGTGCCAGCAGACGACAGGTCCATAACACTGAAGCTTTCTTT
CASRRQVHNTEAFF
>TRBJ1-1|TRBD1|TRBV5-6|.|12
TGTGCCAGCAGCCGGGACAGAGGTGAAGCTTTCTTT
CASSRDRGEAFF
>TRBJ1-6|.|TRBV6-5|once|14
TGTGCCAGCGGGGGACGGAGCTATAATTCACCCCTCCACTTT
CASGGRSYNSPLHF